This T cell receptor (beta chain) appears in the sequencing data of a study of blood T cell repertoires in COVID-19. The CDR3 length is 14 residues. V was shortened by 7 bases and J by 0 bases, with 13 bases between the two germline ends. Germline V gene sequence: CDR1 MNHEY, CDR2 SVGAGI. Using immunoSEQ multiplex PCR, the repertoire was profiled, and TCRdb retains in-frame clones only, with some absent. The profile shows about 390,000 clones, around 87% of them singletons. J is TRBJ2-7 and V is TRBV6-5, with TRBD2 as a possible D gene (7 bases). The clonotype comes from an older woman with COVID-19, enrolled during active disease. The sequencing sample was made of peripheral blood. The CDR3 DNA is TGTGCCAGCACAAGGGGGGGTAGCTCCTACGAGCAGTACTTC. Amino acid sequence: CASTRGGSSYEQYF.